The 28 T cell receptor beta chains listed next were all sequenced from one sample in a study of spatial heterogeneity in lung cancer. Findings and limits, study-wide: Within tumors, counts of expanded alpha and beta TCRs tracked tumor mutation counts.

The time point denotes: sample taken at primary tumor resection. No cognate antigen is known for these TCRs. One entry per CDR3 protein, called by TCRdb with MiXCR from the 5' RACE reads. The table shows about 6,900 distinct CDR3 sequences, with approximately 12% occurring only once. Material: lung tumor tissue, obtained at surgery. The receptors here all came from a male donor with early-stage non-small cell lung cancer.

This clonotype was observed at least ten times. The chain couples TRBV7-2 to TRBJ1-6; D is unresolved. In germline, CDR1 is SGHTA, CDR2 FQGNSA. This CDR3 comprises 18 residues. With 1 base removed from V and 3 bases from J, the gap between germline ends came to 16 bases. This chain's CDR3 is CASSLVRQPARYNSPLHF. The CDR3 nucleotides read TGTGCCAGCAGCTTAGTAAGGCAGCCTGCTCGCTATAATTCACCCCTCCACTTT.

In its sample, this clonotype was seen many times. V gene TRBV5-1 combines with J gene TRBJ2-7, with D tentatively TRBD2 (6 bases). CDR3 length equals 13 residues. Trimming removed 0 bases from V and 6 bases from J, with 10 bases in between. CDR1 is SGHRS and CDR2 is YFSETQ in the germline V gene. CDR3 region: CASSLGEDVEQYF. The CDR3 region has the DNA TGCGCCAGCAGCTTGGGGGAGGACGTCGAGCAGTACTTC.

This clonotype counts as medium-sized. CDR3 sequence (DNA): TGTGCCAGTCAACCCAGGGCAGGGAATCAGCCCCAGCATTTT. Protein sequence: CASQPRAGNQPQHF. The V and J genes are TRBV5-5 and TRBJ1-5, with D possibly matching TRBD1 (5 bases). The germline CDR1 and CDR2 sequences are SGHKS and YYEKEE (reference sequence). Trimming removed 8 bases at V and 4 bases at J, with 16 bases between. This CDR3 contains 14 residues.

By share, this clonotype counts as medium-sized. J is TRBJ2-1 and V is TRBV12-3 or TRBV12-4; a possible D gene is TRBD1 (6 bases). Trimming took off 3 bases at V and 8 bases at J, with 8 bases between the two ends. The CDR3 has 12 amino acids. In nucleotides, the CDR3 is TGTGCCAGCAGTTTTGAGGGGGATGAGCAGTTCTTC. It specifies CASSFEGDEQFF.

V and J are TRBV5-1 and TRBJ2-7; 14 bases agree with TRBD2. This CDR3 is built from 16 residues. With V trimmed by 4 bases and J by 0 bases, 3 bases remained unmatched. Germline assignment: CDR1 SGHRS and CDR2 YFSETQ. The CDR3 DNA reads TGCGCCAGCAGCGGGGGACTAGCGGGAGTCTCCTACGAGCAGTACTTC. Residues: CASSGGLAGVSYEQYF.

This clonotype was seen ten or more times. The gene calls are TRBV20-1 and TRBJ2-7, with 7 bases lining up with TRBD2. Germline CDR1 reads DFQATT; CDR2 reads SNEGSKA (reference sequence). The J segment lost 2 bases and the V segment lost 4 bases, leaving 11 bases of the junction unmatched. The CDR3 is made up of 15 amino acids. CDR3 in amino acids: CSANYLGGGPYEQYF. As DNA, the CDR3 is TGCAGTGCTAACTATTTGGGGGGAGGGCCCTACGAGCAGTACTTC.

This clonotype is labeled as medium-sized. This chain links TRBV27 with TRBJ2-7, with a tentative D call TRBD1 (5 bases). CDR3 length equals 15 residues. The V end was cut by 4 bases, the J end by 3 bases, with 16 bases between. The germline CDR1 and CDR2 sequences are MNHEY and SMNVEV (reference sequence). This CDR3 is CASSSPLGAHYEQYF. In DNA form, the CDR3 reads TGTGCCAGCAGTTCTCCCCTAGGGGCCCACTACGAGCAGTACTTC.

This clonotype turned up a few times. The chain is built from TRBV29-1 and TRBJ2-3, with TRBD1 matching 7 bases. CDR3 length equals 14 residues. CDR1 and CDR2 from the germline V gene are SQVTM and ANQGSEA. Trimming cost V 5 bases and J 2 bases; bases outside gene matches: 7. In DNA, the CDR3 is TGCAGCGTTCGGGACAGAATTAACACAGATACGCAGTATTTT. Translated, it gives CSVRDRINTDTQYF.

This clonotype was detected ten times or more. The CDR3 coding sequence is TGTGCCACCAGTGAGCTGACAGGGGGTACCGGGGAGCTGTTTTTT. This translates into CATSELTGGTGELFF. This sequence joins TRBV24-1 and TRBJ2-2; TRBD1 agrees at 9 bases. Trimming at V came to 4 bases and at J to 5 bases, leaving 4 bases not matched to a gene. The CDR3 extends over 15 amino acids. In germline, CDR1 is KGHDR, CDR2 SFDVKD.

This clonotype was found many times. This rearrangement joins TRBV5-6 to TRBJ2-7; D is undetermined. CDR3 size: 13 residues. CDR1 SGHDT and CDR2 YYEEEE come from the germline V gene. The V and J ends lost 5 bases and 6 bases respectively, with 15 bases between them. CDR3 in DNA: TGTGCCAGCAGTTATACGGTGTTGGGCGAGCAGTACTTC. Its protein is CASSYTVLGEQYF.

V is TRBV25-1 and J is TRBJ2-6; unclear D gene. The V gene's germline CDR1 is MGHDK and CDR2 SYGVNS. The ends were cut back, 1 base at V and 4 bases at J, with 2 bases in the middle. The CDR3 is 13 residues long. The CDR3 region is CASSEWGANVLTF. CDR3 DNA sequence: TGTGCCAGCAGTGAATGGGGGGCCAACGTCCTGACTTTC.

The CDR3 nucleotides read TGTGCCAGCAGCTTCCGGCGGACTAGCGTCGGGGATGAGCAGTTCTTC. Amino acid sequence: CASSFRRTSVGDEQFF. The genes are TRBV11-2 and TRBJ2-5; TRBD2 agrees at 9 bases. The DNA end favors TRBJ2-1, so the J call may be wrong. This CDR3 has 16 amino acids. Per germline, CDR1 SGHAT and CDR2 FQNNGV.

This clonotype was detected many times. The chain joins TRBV7-9 to TRBJ1-1; unclear D gene. V was shortened by 5 bases and J by 2 bases, with 15 bases between the two germline ends. This CDR3 contains 15 residues. Germline lookup yields CDR1 SEHNR and CDR2 FQNEAQ (reference sequence). Here the CDR3 DNA reads TGTGCCAGCAGCCCCCACATGTCATCCAACACTGAAGCTTTCTTT. As protein: CASSPHMSSNTEAFF.

This clonotype is large in the sample. The chain recombines TRBV7-8 with TRBJ2-1; no firm D call. Germline lookup yields CDR1 SGHVS and CDR2 FQNEAQ. CDR3 size: 15 residues. Trimming cost V 1 base and J 9 bases, with 16 bases left between them. The CDR3 DNA sequence: TGTGCCAGCAGCTTAGGGCTAGACGTTCCGGGTGAGCAGTTCTTC. Amino acid sequence: CASSLGLDVPGEQFF.

The chain joins TRBV27 to TRBJ2-1; D may be TRBD2 (5 bases). Trimming cost V 6 bases and J 7 bases, with 10 bases left between them. CDR3 length: 12 amino acids. The germline CDR1 and CDR2 sequences are MNHEY and SMNVEV (reference sequence). CDR3 amino acids: CASSQRGNEQFF. CDR3 sequence (DNA): TGTGCCAGCAGCCAACGGGGAAATGAGCAGTTCTTC.

This clonotype appeared many times. The V and J genes are TRBV6-2 or TRBV6-3 and TRBJ1-1; the D is unclear. The CDR3 length is 12 residues. The V end lost 7 bases, the J end lost 3 bases, and 9 bases lay between the germline ends. Germline values: CDR1 MNHEY, CDR2 SVGEGT. The CDR3 DNA is TGTGCCAGCAAGAGTTGGGACACTGAAGCTTTCTTT. It encodes CASKSWDTEAFF.

By share of the sample, this clonotype is medium-sized (0.01 to 0.1%). V usage is TRBV5-1 and J usage is TRBJ1-6; the D gene is possibly TRBD1 (6 bases). Deletions cut 4 bases from V and 9 bases from J, with 17 bases between. The CDR3 runs to 15 residues. Per germline, CDR1 SGHRS and CDR2 YFSETQ. This chain's CDR3 is CASSLFPGDASPLHF. DNA for the CDR3: TGCGCCAGCAGCCTATTTCCAGGGGACGCTTCACCCCTCCACTTT.

The gene calls are TRBV2 and TRBJ1-6; unclear D gene. The CDR3 totals 14 residues. With 8 bases removed from V and 7 bases from J, the gap between germline ends came to 15 bases. In germline, CDR1 is SNHLY, CDR2 FYNNEI. The CDR3 DNA reads TGTGCCAGCGGTGCACTTACTATCAATTCACCCCTCCACTTT. The encoded protein is CASGALTINSPLHF.

This clonotype counts as medium-sized. This chain links TRBV30 with TRBJ2-3; D is unresolved. The V and J ends lost 0 bases and 2 bases respectively, with 12 bases between them. This CDR3 is 15 amino acids long. Germline CDR1 and CDR2: GTSNPN and SVGIG (reference sequence). The CDR3 nucleotides read TGTGCCTGGAGTGTAACTCTCCCGTCCACAGATACGCAGTATTTT. Translated: CAWSVTLPSTDTQYF. The variable domain in full, completed from reference TRBV30 and TRBJ2-3, reads SQTIHQWPATLVQPVGSPLSLECTVEGTSNPNLYWYRQAAGRGLQLLFYSVGIGQISSEVPQNLSASRPQDRQFILSSKKLLLSDSGFYLCAWSVTLPSTDTQYFGPGTRLTVL.

This clonotype counts as medium-sized. The CDR3 DNA sequence: TGTGCCAGCAGTCCCGGGACTAGAAATGAGCAGTTCTTC. This gives the protein CASSPGTRNEQFF. V gene TRBV6-5 combines with J gene TRBJ2-1; the match to TRBD2 covers 8 bases. Per germline, CDR1 MNHEY and CDR2 SVGAGI. This CDR3 has 13 amino acids. V shed 5 bases, J shed 7 bases, and the junction held 4 bases outside the gene matches.

This clonotype was recorded at least ten times. V and J are TRBV6-1 and TRBJ1-3; D gene unclear. V shed 2 bases and J shed 4 bases, with 12 bases lying between them. The CDR3 is 15 residues long. Per the germline V gene, CDR1 is MNHNS and CDR2 is SASEGT. In nucleotides, the CDR3 is TGTGCCAGCAGTGAATTAAACATGAGGGGAAACACCATATATTTT. This encodes CASSELNMRGNTIYF.

V gene TRBV30 combines with J gene TRBJ2-2; TRBD1 agrees at 7 bases. The J segment lost 6 bases and the V segment lost 2 bases, leaving 6 bases of the junction unmatched. The CDR3 spans 14 residues. CDR1 is GTSNPN and CDR2 is SVGIG in the germline V gene (reference sequence). CDR3 in DNA: TGTGCCTGGAGTTCCGGACAGGCCGCCGGGGAGCTGTTTTTT. Amino acid sequence: CAWSSGQAAGELFF.

Relative to its sample, this clonotype is medium-sized (0.01 to 0.1%). The V call is TRBV25-1, the J call TRBJ2-7; possible D gene TRBD2, 5 bases. V was pared by 2 bases and J by 7 bases, with 12 bases between. This CDR3 is built from 13 residues. Germline loops: CDR1 MGHDK, CDR2 SYGVNS. CDR3 coding DNA: TGTGCCAGCAGTGAAGTGGGAAGAGGGGAGCAGTACTTC. It translates to CASSEVGRGEQYF.

V is TRBV4-1 and J is TRBJ2-2; 7 nucleotides align to TRBD2. The J segment lost 7 bases and the V segment lost 0 bases, leaving 2 bases of the junction unmatched. The CDR3 is 14 residues long. Germline V lookup: CDR1 MGHRA, CDR2 YSYEKL. The CDR3 loop reads CASSQETGGGELFF. In DNA, the CDR3 is TGCGCCAGCAGCCAAGAGACGGGAGGCGGGGAGCTGTTTTTT.

The chain recombines TRBV20-1 with TRBJ2-3, with 11 bases lining up with TRBD2. Per the germline V gene, CDR1 is DFQATT and CDR2 is SNEGSKA (reference sequence). The CDR3 totals 14 residues. V lost 4 bases, J lost 5 bases, and 5 bases stayed unmatched. CDR3 region: CSAMTSGAKDTQYF. The DNA for the CDR3 is TGCAGTGCTATGACTAGCGGGGCGAAAGATACGCAGTATTTT.

This clonotype was detected many times. J is TRBJ2-1 and V is TRBV6-2 or TRBV6-3; 8 bases line up with TRBD1. The junction had 11 bases not matched to a gene; V was cut back by 6 bases and J by 4 bases. The CDR3 spans 16 residues. Germline V gene data show CDR1 as MNHEY and CDR2 as SVGEGT. This chain's CDR3 is CASRVGGTGHYNEQFF. CDR3 DNA: TGTGCCAGCAGGGTAGGCGGGACAGGTCATTACAATGAGCAGTTCTTC.

This clonotype was counted between two and nine times. It may be a read error: a sequence one base away is much more abundant. The chain employs TRBV7-2 and TRBJ2-1; possibly TRBD2 for D (6 bases). Trimming removed 5 bases from V and 11 bases from J, with 13 bases in between. Germline CDR1 and CDR2: SGHTA and FQGNSA. The CDR3 contains 12 residues. The CDR3 DNA sequence: TGTGCCAGCAGCCTAGGGCGGGGCAAGCAGTTCTTC. Translating gives CASSLGRGKQFF.

In its sample, this clonotype was seen many times. V gene TRBV3-1 combines with J gene TRBJ1-1; possible D gene TRBD1, 6 bases. The germline V and J ends were trimmed by 0 bases and 10 bases, with 12 bases remaining between them. CDR1 is LGHDT, CDR2 YNNKEL, per germline (reference sequence). CDR3 size: 13 residues. The CDR3 bases are TGTGCCAGCAGCCAAGATAGGGGGGCGGTAGCTTTCTTT. As protein: CASSQDRGAVAFF.